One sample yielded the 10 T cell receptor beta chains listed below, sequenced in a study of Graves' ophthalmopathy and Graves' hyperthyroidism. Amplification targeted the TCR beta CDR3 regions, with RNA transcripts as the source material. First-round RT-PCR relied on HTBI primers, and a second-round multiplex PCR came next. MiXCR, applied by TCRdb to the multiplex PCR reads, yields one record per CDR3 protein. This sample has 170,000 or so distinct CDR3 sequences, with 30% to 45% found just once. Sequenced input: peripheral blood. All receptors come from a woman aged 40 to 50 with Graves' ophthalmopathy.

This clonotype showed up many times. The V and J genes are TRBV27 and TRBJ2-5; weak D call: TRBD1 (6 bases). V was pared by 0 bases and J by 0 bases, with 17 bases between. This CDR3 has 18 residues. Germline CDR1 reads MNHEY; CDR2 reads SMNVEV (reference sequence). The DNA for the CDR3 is TGTGCCAGCAGTTTATCCCCACTAACAGGGTACAACCAAGAGACCCAGTACTTC. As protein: CASSLSPLTGYNQETQYF.

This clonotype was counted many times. CDR3 nucleotide sequence: TGTGCCAGCACCAACCGAGCGGGAGCTTCCTCCTACAATGAGCAGTTCTTC. Translated, it gives CASTNRAGASSYNEQFF. This chain uses TRBV9 with TRBJ2-1; 8 bases agree with TRBD2. This CDR3 is 17 amino acids long. Trimming at V came to 6 bases and at J to 0 bases, leaving 11 bases not matched to a gene. Germline CDR1 is SGDLS and CDR2 is YYNGEE.

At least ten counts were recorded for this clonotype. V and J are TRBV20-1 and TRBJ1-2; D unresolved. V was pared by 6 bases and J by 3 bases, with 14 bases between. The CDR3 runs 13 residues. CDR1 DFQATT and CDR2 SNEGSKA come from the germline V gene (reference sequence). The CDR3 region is CSATGSADYGYTF. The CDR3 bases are TGCAGTGCCACGGGGTCAGCGGACTATGGCTACACCTTC.

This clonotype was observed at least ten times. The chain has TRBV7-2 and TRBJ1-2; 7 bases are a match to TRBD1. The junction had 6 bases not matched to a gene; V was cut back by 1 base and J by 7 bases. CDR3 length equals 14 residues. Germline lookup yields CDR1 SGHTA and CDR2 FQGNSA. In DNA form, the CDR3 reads TGTGCCAGCAGCTTAGAACAGGGGAAGAGTGGCTACACCTTC. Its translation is CASSLEQGKSGYTF. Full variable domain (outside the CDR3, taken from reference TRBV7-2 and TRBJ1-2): GAGVSQSPSNKVTEKGKDVELRCDPISGHTALYWYRQSLGQGLEFLIYFQGNSAPDKSGLPSDRFSAERTGGSVSTLTIQRTQQEDSAVYLCASSLEQGKSGYTFGSGTRLTVV.

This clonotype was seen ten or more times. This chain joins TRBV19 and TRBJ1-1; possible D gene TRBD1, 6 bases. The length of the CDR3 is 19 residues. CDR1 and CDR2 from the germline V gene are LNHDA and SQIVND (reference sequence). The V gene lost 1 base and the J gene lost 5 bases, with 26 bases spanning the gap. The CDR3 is CASSIVGAGTKRQETEAFF. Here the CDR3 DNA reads TGTGCCAGTAGTATAGTGGGGGCCGGGACAAAACGCCAGGAGACTGAAGCTTTCTTT.

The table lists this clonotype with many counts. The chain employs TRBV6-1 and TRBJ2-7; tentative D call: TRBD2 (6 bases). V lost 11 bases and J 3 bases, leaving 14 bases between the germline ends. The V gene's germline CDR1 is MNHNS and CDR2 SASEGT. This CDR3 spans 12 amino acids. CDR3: CAVAGRYYEQYF. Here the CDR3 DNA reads TGTGCCGTCGCGGGACGGTACTACGAGCAGTACTTC.

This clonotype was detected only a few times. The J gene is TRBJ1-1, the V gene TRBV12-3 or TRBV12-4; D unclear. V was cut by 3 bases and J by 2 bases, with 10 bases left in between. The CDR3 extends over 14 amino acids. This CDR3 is CASSLTPQNTEAFF. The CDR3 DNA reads TGTGCCAGCAGTTTGACACCCCAAAACACTGAAGCTTTCTTT.

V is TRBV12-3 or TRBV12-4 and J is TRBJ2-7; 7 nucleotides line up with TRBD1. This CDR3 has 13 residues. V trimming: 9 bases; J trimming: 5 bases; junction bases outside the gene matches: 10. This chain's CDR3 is CARGQPPLNEQYF. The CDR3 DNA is TGTGCCAGGGGACAGCCGCCGTTAAACGAGCAGTACTTC.

The CDR3: CASSPGIPSYEQYF. CDR3 coding DNA: TGTGCCAGCAGCCCCGGCATACCTTCCTACGAGCAGTACTTC. This chain uses TRBV6-2 or TRBV6-3 with TRBJ2-7; D uncertain. The CDR3 is made up of 14 amino acids. Germline CDR1 is MNHEY and CDR2 is SVGEGT. V shed 6 bases and J shed 1 base, with 13 bases lying between them.

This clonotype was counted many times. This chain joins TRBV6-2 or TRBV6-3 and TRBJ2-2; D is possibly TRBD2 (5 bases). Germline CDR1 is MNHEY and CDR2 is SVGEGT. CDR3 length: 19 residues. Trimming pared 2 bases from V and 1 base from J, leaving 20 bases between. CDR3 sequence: CASSYRAGRPGENTGELFF. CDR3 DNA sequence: TGTGCCAGCAGTTACAGGGCGGGTCGTCCTGGGGAGAACACCGGGGAGCTGTTTTTT.